This T cell receptor (beta chain) was captured by sequencing in a study of Graves' ophthalmopathy and Graves' hyperthyroidism. Amplification targeted the TCR beta CDR3 regions, with RNA transcripts as the source material. HTBI primers primed a first-round RT-PCR, and a second-round multiplex PCR followed. TCRdb re-derived calls from the multiplex PCR reads in MiXCR, one entry per CDR3 protein. The sample includes about 700,000 distinct CDR3 sequences, around 40% seen only once; the top ten take 40% to 55%. V was clipped by 4 bases and J by 6 bases; unmatched bases: 4. There are 14 residues in the CDR3. Exclusion criteria comprised other autoimmune diseases, uncontrolled infections, pregnancy or lactation in patients. The sample holds many counts of this clonotype. Its antigen is undetermined. Points from the study as a whole: Blood also harbored most expanded thyroid clonotypes above 0.001 frequency.

The material sequenced was peripheral blood. The origin of this receptor is an adult man with Graves' ophthalmopathy. The chain is built from TRBV12-3 or TRBV12-4 and TRBJ1-5; 9 nucleotides align to TRBD1. In DNA form, the CDR3 reads TGTGCCAGCAGTTCCAGGACAGGGGTTCAGCCCCAGCATTTT. This encodes CASSSRTGVQPQHF.